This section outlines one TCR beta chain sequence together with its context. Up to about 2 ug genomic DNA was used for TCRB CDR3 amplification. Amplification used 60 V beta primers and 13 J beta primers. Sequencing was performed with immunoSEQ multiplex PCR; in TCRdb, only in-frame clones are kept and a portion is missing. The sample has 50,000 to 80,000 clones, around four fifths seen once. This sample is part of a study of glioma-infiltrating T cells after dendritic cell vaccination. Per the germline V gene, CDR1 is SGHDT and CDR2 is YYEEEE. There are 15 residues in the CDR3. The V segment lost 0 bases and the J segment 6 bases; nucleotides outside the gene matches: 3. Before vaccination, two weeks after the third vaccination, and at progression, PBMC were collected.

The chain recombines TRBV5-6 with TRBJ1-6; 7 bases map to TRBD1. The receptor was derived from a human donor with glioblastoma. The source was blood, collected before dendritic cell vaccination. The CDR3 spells CASSLAAGGNSPLHF. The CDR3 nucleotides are TGTGCCAGCAGCTTGGCGGCAGGGGGTAATTCACCCCTCCACTTT.